This T cell receptor beta chain was sequenced during a study of T cells in Graves' hyperthyroidism and ophthalmopathy. Study conclusions and caveats: Researchers found most expanded thyroid clonotypes above 0.001 in blood as well.

This clonotype has only a few counts. Its antigen is currently unknown. Patients were excluded because of uncontrolled infection, other autoimmune disease, pregnancy or lactation. Diagnostic decisions used clinical symptoms, serum thyroxine and TRAb, thyroid ultrasound and orbital computed tomography. TCR beta CDR3 regions were amplified from RNA. The primer set for the first-round RT-PCR of the TCR CDR3 was HTBI. One entry per CDR3 protein results from TCRdb running MiXCR on the multiplex PCR reads. Among 480,000 or so distinct CDR3 sequences listed, around 43% were seen once. The clonotype was recovered from an adult woman with Graves' disease, either hyperthyroidism or ophthalmopathy (not recorded which). The sample was peripheral blood or thyroid tissue (not recorded which).

The chain's CDR3 is CASSQAATSYGYTF. The CDR3 bases are TGTGCCAGCAGCCAAGCCGCGACCTCCTATGGCTACACCTTC. This chain joins TRBV3-1 and TRBJ1-2, with D uncertain. Between the trimmed V and J ends, which lost 1 base and 4 bases, there was a span of 10 bases. There are 14 residues in the CDR3. The germline V gene has CDR1 LGHDT and CDR2 YNNKEL (reference sequence).